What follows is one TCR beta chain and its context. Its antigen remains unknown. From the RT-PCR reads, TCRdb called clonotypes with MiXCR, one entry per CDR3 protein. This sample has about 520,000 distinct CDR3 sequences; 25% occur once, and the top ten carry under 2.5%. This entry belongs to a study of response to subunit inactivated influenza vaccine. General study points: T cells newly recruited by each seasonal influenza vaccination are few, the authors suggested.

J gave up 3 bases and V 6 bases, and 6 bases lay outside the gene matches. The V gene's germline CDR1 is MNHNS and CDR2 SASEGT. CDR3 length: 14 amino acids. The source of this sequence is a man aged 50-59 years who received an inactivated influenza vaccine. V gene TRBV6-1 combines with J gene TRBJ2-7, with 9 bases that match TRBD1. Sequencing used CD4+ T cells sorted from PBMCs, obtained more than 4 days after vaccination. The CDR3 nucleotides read TGTGCCAGCAGACCTCGGGACAGGGTCTACGAGCAGTACTTC. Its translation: CASRPRDRVYEQYF.